This note documents a single T cell receptor beta chain sequence. The data belong to a study of cytomegalovirus exposure and HLA in healthy donors. This CDR3 region has 18 residues. V was clipped by 3 bases and J by 0 bases, with 18 bases between them. Data came from immunoSEQ multiplex PCR; TCRdb stores just in-frame clones and leaves some out. The table includes around 170,000 clones, about 85% detected once. This chain uses TRBV5-3 with TRBJ1-4; TRBD1 might be the D (5 bases). TRBV5-3 is flagged as an ORF with uncertain function. This clonotype was obtained from a man younger than 35 in good health and CMV-seropositive. The sequencing sample was made of PBMCs. CDR3 sequence reads: CARSCRGERAPTNEKLFF. For the CDR3, the DNA is TGTGCCAGAAGCTGCCGGGGGGAGCGGGCACCAACTAATGAAAAACTGTTTTTT.